The 14 T cell receptor beta chains below all came from one sample that was sequenced in a study of CD8 T cells in Susac syndrome. Reverse transcription of about 0.5 to 1 ug RNA used random hexamers. MiXCR, applied by TCRdb to the immunoSEQ multiplex PCR reads, yields one record per CDR3 protein. Of tens of thousands of distinct CDR3 sequences listed, approximately 96% are singletons. Input material: CD8+ T cells from PBMCs. Receptor source: a human donor with Susac syndrome.

The V and J genes are TRBV6-5 and TRBJ1-2; 9 nucleotides match TRBD1. This CDR3 spans 13 amino acids. From germline, CDR1 is MNHEY and CDR2 SVGAGI. With V trimmed by 4 bases and J by 6 bases, 3 bases remained unmatched. As DNA, the CDR3 is TGTGCCAGCAGTTTAAGACAGGGGGATGGCTACACCTTC. Protein sequence: CASSLRQGDGYTF.

The genes are TRBV7-9 and TRBJ2-1; TRBD2 matches 9 bases. Trimming at V came to 5 bases and at J to 9 bases, leaving 20 bases not matched to a gene. The CDR3 runs 18 residues. CDR1 is SEHNR, CDR2 FQNEAQ, per germline (reference sequence). CDR3 nucleotide sequence: TGTGCCAGCAGCCGACATCCCAACTTTAGCGGGGGTCCGGGTGAGCAGTTCTTC. Amino acids: CASSRHPNFSGGPGEQFF.

The chain couples TRBV6-2 or TRBV6-3 to TRBJ1-5; D ambiguous. Germline V CDR1 and CDR2: MNHEY, SVGEGT. The CDR3 consists of 14 residues. The V end was cut by 7 bases, the J end by 6 bases, with 16 bases between. The CDR3 spells CASNWRDPGQPQHF. The CDR3 nucleotides are TGTGCCAGCAATTGGAGGGATCCGGGTCAGCCCCAGCATTTT.

The chain recombines TRBV5-1 with TRBJ2-1; maybe TRBD2 (5 bases). Germline-derived CDR1 and CDR2 are SGHRS and YFSETQ. The V and J ends lost 0 bases and 4 bases respectively, with 8 bases between them. The CDR3 is made up of 14 amino acids. The CDR3: CASSLEPGYNEQFF. CDR3 DNA: TGCGCCAGCAGCTTGGAGCCGGGATACAATGAGCAGTTCTTC. Together with reference TRBV5-1 and TRBJ2-1, the CDR3 gives the full variable domain: KAGVTQTPRYLIKTRGQQVTLSCSPISGHRSVSWYQQTPGQGLQFLFEYFSETQRNKGNFPGRFSGRQFSNSRSEMNVSTLELGDSALYLCASSLEPGYNEQFFGPGTRLTVL.

The V gene is TRBV18, the J gene TRBJ2-1; 7 nucleotides align to TRBD2. The germline gives CDR1 KGHSH, CDR2 LQKENI. The CDR3 totals 16 residues. After removal of 6 bases from V and 5 bases from J, the junction contained 13 bases not matched to a gene. The CDR3 sequence is CASSRSGRTVNNEQFF. The CDR3 coding sequence is TGTGCCAGCTCGCGGTCCGGGAGGACGGTTAACAATGAGCAGTTCTTC.

J is TRBJ1-1 and V is TRBV20-1; D is ambiguous. CDR1 and CDR2 (germline): DFQATT, SNEGSKA (reference sequence). CDR3 length: 14 amino acids. V was clipped by 5 bases and J by 4 bases, with 17 bases between them. CDR3 sequence: CSAPWTVIPTEAFF. The CDR3 region has the DNA TGCAGTGCTCCCTGGACCGTCATCCCCACTGAAGCTTTCTTT.

The chain recombines TRBV6-5 with TRBJ2-7; 10 bases are shared with TRBD1. The CDR3 is made up of 16 amino acids. Germline values: CDR1 MNHEY, CDR2 SVGAGI. Trimming removed 4 bases from V and 3 bases from J; junction bases left unmatched: 9. The CDR3, as DNA: TGTGCCAGCAGTTCACCCTCCGGGGACAGGGGCTACGAGCAGTACTTC. Protein sequence: CASSSPSGDRGYEQYF.

This clonotype came up once. The genes are TRBV1 and TRBJ2-7; TRBD2 is the table's D call, not checked against the DNA. TRBV1 is deemed a pseudogene. The CDR3 is 16 residues long. The CDR3: CTSSHQAAGNSYEQYF. CDR3 nucleotides: TGCACCAGCAGCCACCAAGCGGCGGGGAACTCCTACGAGCAGTACTTC.

The rearrangement joins TRBV15 to TRBJ1-1; D uncertain. V dropped 9 bases and J dropped 1 base, with 6 bases sitting between them. Germline V gene lookup returns CDR1 LNHNV and CDR2 YYDKDF (reference sequence). CDR3 size: 11 residues. Here the CDR3 DNA reads TGTGCCACTGGGGAGAACACTGAAGCTTTCTTT. It specifies CATGENTEAFF.

This clonotype was detected only once. The chain combines TRBV13 with TRBJ2-7; unclear D gene. Germline lookup yields CDR1 PRHDT and CDR2 FYEKMQ (reference sequence). Trimming took off 3 bases at V and 5 bases at J, with 8 bases between the two ends. The CDR3 spans 12 residues. The CDR3: CASSFMQDEQYF. DNA of the CDR3: TGTGCCAGCAGCTTCATGCAGGACGAGCAGTACTTC. The complete variable domain, with remaining parts taken from reference TRBV13 and TRBJ2-7, reads AAGVIQSPRHLIKEKRETATLKCYPIPRHDTVYWYQQGPGQDPQFLISFYEKMQSDKGSIPDRFSAQQFSDYHSELNMSSLELGDSALYFCASSFMQDEQYFGPGTRLTVT.

The chain is built from TRBV30 and TRBJ2-3; D is possibly TRBD1 (5 bases). Germline lookup yields CDR1 GTSNPN and CDR2 SVGIG (reference sequence). This CDR3 has 14 residues. V was cut by 5 bases and J by 6 bases, with 18 bases left in between. CDR3 sequence (DNA): TGTGCCTGGTCTTCGGCTGGTGGGGCCGATACGCAGTATTTT. Protein: CAWSSAGGADTQYF.

The chain employs TRBV20-1 and TRBJ1-6; D gene ambiguous. Per the germline V gene, CDR1 is DFQATT and CDR2 is SNEGSKA (reference sequence). V was shortened by 6 bases and J by 10 bases, with 16 bases between the two germline ends. CDR3 length: 13 residues. The CDR3 protein is CSATASPSSPLHF. CDR3 coding DNA: TGCAGTGCGACGGCCTCACCTTCCTCACCCCTCCACTTT.

The chain recombines TRBV7-9 with TRBJ2-1; 12 bases are a match to TRBD2. Trimming removed 1 base from V and 4 bases from J; junction bases left unmatched: 11. The CDR3 contains 19 residues. Germline CDR1 reads SEHNR; CDR2 reads FQNEAQ (reference sequence). The CDR3 protein is CASSLDLAGGIHPYNEQFF. In DNA, the CDR3 is TGTGCCAGCAGCTTAGACCTAGCGGGGGGGATACACCCATACAATGAGCAGTTCTTC. The whole variable domain, remainder taken from reference TRBV7-9 and TRBJ2-1, is DTGVSQNPRHKITKRGQNVTFRCDPISEHNRLYWYRQTLGQGPEFLTYFQNEAQLEKSRLLSDRFSAERPKGSFSTLEIQRTEQGDSAMYLCASSLDLAGGIHPYNEQFFGPGTRLTVL.

The rearrangement joins TRBV30 to TRBJ2-3, with D uncertain. CDR3 length: 14 residues. Trimming cost V 5 bases and J 2 bases, with 14 bases left between them. Germline-derived CDR1 and CDR2 are GTSNPN and SVGIG (reference sequence). CDR3 in DNA: TGTGCCTGGGGCCCTCGGGTAGACACAGATACGCAGTATTTT. Its protein product is CAWGPRVDTDTQYF.